The rows below give T cell receptor beta chains drawn from one sample of a study of blood T cell repertoires in COVID-19. Assay: immunoSEQ multiplex PCR; the TCRdb copy retains only in-frame clones and omits some. The sample contains approximately 200,000 clones, less than 90% of which appear only once. The source material was PBMCs or T cells enriched from blood (not recorded which). These receptors all come from a woman aged 25 to 39 who had been exposed to COVID-19. CDR3s include the opening cysteine and the closing phenylalanine or tryptophan. The D gene is left open where the match is weak. Clone size is given for some rows only: seen once, a few or many times, or a class if the clone is expanded.

J,size,V,D,DNA,CDR3
TRBJ2-1,once,TRBV11-2,-,TGTGCCAGCAGGAGGGGGGGTGAGCAGTTCTTC,CASRRGGEQFF
TRBJ2-1,many,TRBV27,TRBD2,TGTGCCAGCAGTTGGGGAGGGGTAGACAATGAGCAGTTCTTC,CASSWGGVDNEQFF
TRBJ1-2,-,TRBV25-1,-,TGTGCCAGCAGTGAAAGTCCCAGCTATGGCTACACCTTC,CASSESPSYGYTF
TRBJ1-5,-,TRBV5-6,TRBD1,TGTGCCAGCAGCAGCAAGGACAGGGGTCGGCAGCCCCAGCATTTT,CASSSKDRGRQPQHF
TRBJ1-2,-,TRBV19,-,TGTGCCAGTAGTAGGGGGAGGTATGGCTACACCTTC,CASSRGRYGYTF
TRBJ1-4,-,TRBV5-1,-,TGCGCCAGCAGCTTAAGACTCGACGGGGTCGAAAAACTGTTTTTT,CASSLRLDGVEKLFF
TRBJ2-5,-,TRBV9,TRBD2,TGTGCCAGCAGCGCGACTAGCGGCGGGGCCCAAGAGACCCAGTACTTC,CASSATSGGAQETQYF
TRBJ2-1,-,TRBV6-6,-,TGTGCCAGCAGCCTAATACAGAACAGTGATGAGCAGTTCTTC,CASSLIQNSDEQFF
TRBJ2-7,-,TRBV27,-,TGTGCCAGCAGTCAGGGGGGATACGAGCAGTACTTC,CASSQGGYEQYF
TRBJ2-2,-,TRBV11-3,-,TGTGCCAGCAGCCTAAGGCTAGCTGGCGGGGAGCTGTTTTTT,CASSLRLAGGELFF
TRBJ2-3,once,TRBV13,TRBD2,TGTGCCAGCAGCGGGGGGGACCGCCCGTCAGATACGCAGTATTTT,CASSGGDRPSDTQYF